These T cell receptor beta chains were read from a single sample in a study of T cell responses to AZD1222 COVID-19 vaccine. Clones were sequenced by immunoSEQ multiplex PCR, and TCRdb holds only the in-frame ones, with some missing. The profile shows some 130,000 clones, more than 75% of them singletons. The sample consisted of peripheral blood, taken on day 0 of AZD1222 vaccination. Source of these receptors: an adult in good health. Each CDR3 is given with its conserved first and last residue. Each record gives: clone size, V gene, D gene, J gene, CDR3 DNA, CDR3 protein. D genes are given only for firm matches. Some rows have no size entry. The others give once, few or many, or a class for an expanded clone.

clone_size: -; v_call: TRBV3-1/TRBV3-2; d_call: TRBD1; j_call: TRBJ2-7; cdr3_nt: TGTGCCAGCAGCCAGGGACAGGGGTACTACGAGCAGTACTTC; cdr3_aa: CASSQGQGYYEQYF
clone_size: -; v_call: TRBV6-6; d_call: -; j_call: TRBJ1-1; cdr3_nt: TGTGCCAGCATTGCCCCAAAGGTTGGAGCTTTCTTT; cdr3_aa: CASIAPKVGAFF
clone_size: -; v_call: TRBV18; d_call: -; j_call: TRBJ1-4; cdr3_nt: TGTGCCAGCTCACCAACCTTGGGGGCTGATAATGAAAAACTGTTTTTT; cdr3_aa: CASSPTLGADNEKLFF
clone_size: -; v_call: TRBV5-1; d_call: -; j_call: TRBJ1-6; cdr3_nt: TGCGCCAGCAGCTTGTCTGACCCGACGGATTCACCCCTCCACTTT; cdr3_aa: CASSLSDPTDSPLHF
clone_size: -; v_call: TRBV18; d_call: -; j_call: TRBJ2-2; cdr3_nt: TGTGCCACCTCGATCGACCGTACGAACACCGGGGAGCTGTTTTTT; cdr3_aa: CATSIDRTNTGELFF
clone_size: -; v_call: TRBV5-6; d_call: -; j_call: TRBJ1-6; cdr3_nt: TGTGCCAGCAGCTTGGACCCAGGGTGGAATTCACCCCTCCACTTT; cdr3_aa: CASSLDPGWNSPLHF
clone_size: -; v_call: TRBV5-1; d_call: TRBD2; j_call: TRBJ2-3; cdr3_nt: TGCGCCAGCAGCTTAAGCAGCGGGGCAGATACGCAGTATTTT; cdr3_aa: CASSLSSGADTQYF
clone_size: few; v_call: TRBV5-4; d_call: -; j_call: TRBJ1-1; cdr3_nt: TGTGCCAGCAGCTTGGAACCTCTGAACACTGAAGCTTTCTTT; cdr3_aa: CASSLEPLNTEAFF
clone_size: -; v_call: TRBV6-6; d_call: -; j_call: TRBJ1-2; cdr3_nt: TGTGCCAGCAGCCCCGACATGAGCTATGGCTACACCTTC; cdr3_aa: CASSPDMSYGYTF
clone_size: -; v_call: TRBV3-1/TRBV3-2; d_call: -; j_call: TRBJ2-2; cdr3_nt: TGTGCCAGCAGCCAAGTAGGGGCCGGGGAGCTGTTTTTT; cdr3_aa: CASSQVGAGELFF
clone_size: -; v_call: TRBV30; d_call: -; j_call: TRBJ1-2; cdr3_nt: TGTGCCTGGACCGGGACGGCACCCGCGGGCTACACCTTC; cdr3_aa: CAWTGTAPAGYTF
clone_size: -; v_call: TRBV5-6; d_call: -; j_call: TRBJ1-2; cdr3_nt: TGTGCCAGCAGCTTGCGGAGACGAACAAGCGCGTATGGCTACACCTTC; cdr3_aa: CASSLRRRTSAYGYTF
clone_size: -; v_call: TRBV6-1; d_call: -; j_call: TRBJ1-3; cdr3_nt: TGTGCCAGCAGTGAACGGGGACTCCGGGCGGACACCATATATTTT; cdr3_aa: CASSERGLRADTIYF
clone_size: -; v_call: TRBV30; d_call: -; j_call: TRBJ1-2; cdr3_nt: TGTGCCTCCGGGGGGATCGGCTATGGCTACACCTTC; cdr3_aa: CASGGIGYGYTF
clone_size: -; v_call: TRBV5-3; d_call: -; j_call: TRBJ2-1; cdr3_nt: TGTGCCAGAAGCCAAGGGCAGCAGTTCTTC; cdr3_aa: CARSQGQQFF
clone_size: -; v_call: TRBV19; d_call: -; j_call: TRBJ1-6; cdr3_nt: TGTGCCAGTAGTATCAGCTATGACGAATATTCACCCCTCCACTTT; cdr3_aa: CASSISYDEYSPLHF
clone_size: -; v_call: TRBV7-8; d_call: -; j_call: TRBJ2-3; cdr3_nt: TGTGCCAGCAGCCCAACCACAGATACGCAGTATTTT; cdr3_aa: CASSPTTDTQYF
clone_size: few; v_call: TRBV18; d_call: TRBD1; j_call: TRBJ2-7; cdr3_nt: TGTGCCAGCTCACCGACAACGACAGGGCAGGAGCAGTACTTC; cdr3_aa: CASSPTTTGQEQYF
clone_size: few; v_call: TRBV29-1; d_call: -; j_call: TRBJ2-2; cdr3_nt: TGCAGCGTTTACCCCGGGGCCACAAACACCGGGGAGCTGTTTTTT; cdr3_aa: CSVYPGATNTGELFF
clone_size: few; v_call: TRBV19; d_call: TRBD1; j_call: TRBJ2-1; cdr3_nt: TGTGCCAGTAGTATAAAGAGACAGGGGCCCCCTGTGGGCTATGAGCAGTTCTTC; cdr3_aa: CASSIKRQGPPVGYEQFF
clone_size: -; v_call: TRBV6-1; d_call: -; j_call: TRBJ1-3; cdr3_nt: TGTGCCAGCAGTGATGTCAGGGGTGGAAACACCATATATTTT; cdr3_aa: CASSDVRGGNTIYF
clone_size: -; v_call: TRBV10-3; d_call: -; j_call: TRBJ1-2; cdr3_nt: TGTGCCATCAGTACTTCCTGGGAGGTCCTTGGCTACACCTTC; cdr3_aa: CAISTSWEVLGYTF
clone_size: -; v_call: TRBV25-1; d_call: -; j_call: TRBJ2-7; cdr3_nt: TGTGCCAGCAGTTCCCGTTGGGGTGTATCCGAGCAGTACTTC; cdr3_aa: CASSSRWGVSEQYF
clone_size: -; v_call: TRBV19; d_call: -; j_call: TRBJ1-1; cdr3_nt: TGTGCCAGTAGTATATGGGGGAACGGCGCTTTCTTT; cdr3_aa: CASSIWGNGAFF
clone_size: -; v_call: TRBV20-1; d_call: -; j_call: TRBJ2-5; cdr3_nt: TGCAGTGCTAGTCCCTGGGAAGGGCGGAGGGAGACCCAGTACTTC; cdr3_aa: CSASPWEGRRETQYF
clone_size: few; v_call: TRBV3-1/TRBV3-2; d_call: -; j_call: TRBJ2-7; cdr3_nt: TGTGCCAGCAGCCCCCGGCGGGTCCCCGCATACGAGCAGTACTTC; cdr3_aa: CASSPRRVPAYEQYF
clone_size: -; v_call: TRBV4-1; d_call: -; j_call: TRBJ1-1; cdr3_nt: TGCGCCAGCAGCCAAGGGACCTCAGAAGCTTTCTTT; cdr3_aa: CASSQGTSEAFF
clone_size: -; v_call: TRBV28; d_call: -; j_call: TRBJ1-2; cdr3_nt: TGTGCCAGCAGTTTCCAATCCCCCCCCAGGCTTATAGATGGCTACACCTTC; cdr3_aa: CASSFQSPPRLIDGYTF
clone_size: -; v_call: TRBV7-8; d_call: -; j_call: TRBJ1-2; cdr3_nt: TGTGCCAGCAGCTTAGGGACGGGAAGGACCTCTAACTATGGCTACACCTTC; cdr3_aa: CASSLGTGRTSNYGYTF
clone_size: -; v_call: TRBV27; d_call: TRBD1; j_call: TRBJ1-2; cdr3_nt: TGTGCCAGCAGTTCCGACAGGACAGGGCATGGCTACACCTTC; cdr3_aa: CASSSDRTGHGYTF
clone_size: once; v_call: TRBV3-1/TRBV3-2; d_call: TRBD1; j_call: TRBJ1-2; cdr3_nt: TGTGCCAGCAGCCAAGACTGGACAGGGTATGGCTACACCTTC; cdr3_aa: CASSQDWTGYGYTF
clone_size: -; v_call: TRBV2; d_call: -; j_call: TRBJ1-1; cdr3_nt: TGTGCCAGCAGTGAAGACAGGCCGGGTTTGAACACTGAAGCTTTCTTT; cdr3_aa: CASSEDRPGLNTEAFF
clone_size: -; v_call: TRBV5-1; d_call: -; j_call: TRBJ2-1; cdr3_nt: TGCGCCAGCAGCCCTAAACTACTCACGCCAGGAGGTATCGACAATGAGCAGTTCTTC; cdr3_aa: CASSPKLLTPGGIDNEQFF
clone_size: -; v_call: TRBV7-2; d_call: -; j_call: TRBJ2-7; cdr3_nt: TGTGCCAGCACCTCGTCTTTGGAGCAGTACTTC; cdr3_aa: CASTSSLEQYF
clone_size: once; v_call: TRBV7-3; d_call: -; j_call: TRBJ2-3; cdr3_nt: TGTGCCAGCAGCCTAGTGGATACGCAGTATTTT; cdr3_aa: CASSLVDTQYF
clone_size: -; v_call: TRBV18; d_call: -; j_call: TRBJ1-1; cdr3_nt: TGTGCCAGCTCCCCACAGTTAAACACTGAAGCTTTCTTT; cdr3_aa: CASSPQLNTEAFF
clone_size: -; v_call: TRBV4-1; d_call: -; j_call: TRBJ2-3; cdr3_nt: TGCGCCAGCAGCCAGCCACACCCAATTACGCAGTATTTT; cdr3_aa: CASSQPHPITQYF
clone_size: -; v_call: TRBV5-3; d_call: -; j_call: TRBJ1-2; cdr3_nt: TGTGCCAGAAGCTTGTTCTATTTCTCTAACTATGGCTACACCTTC; cdr3_aa: CARSLFYFSNYGYTF
clone_size: -; v_call: TRBV25-1; d_call: -; j_call: TRBJ1-4; cdr3_nt: TGTGCCAGCAGTGAATGGATCGAGGCTAATGAAAAACTGTTTTTT; cdr3_aa: CASSEWIEANEKLFF
clone_size: -; v_call: TRBV28; d_call: TRBD1; j_call: TRBJ1-6; cdr3_nt: TGTGCCAGCAGTCGACGACAGGGACGGAATTCACCCCTCCACTTT; cdr3_aa: CASSRRQGRNSPLHF
clone_size: -; v_call: TRBV28; d_call: -; j_call: TRBJ2-1; cdr3_nt: TGTGCCACCGGGGACGGGACCCTGGGGTTCTTC; cdr3_aa: CATGDGTLGFF
clone_size: -; v_call: TRBV3-1/TRBV3-2; d_call: -; j_call: TRBJ1-2; cdr3_nt: TGTGCCAGCAGCCAAGATTTGGGGGACTATGGCTACACCTTC; cdr3_aa: CASSQDLGDYGYTF
clone_size: -; v_call: TRBV6-1; d_call: -; j_call: TRBJ2-7; cdr3_nt: TGTGCCAGCAGTGAAGAAGATAGGGTCTTCTCCTACGAGCAGTACTTC; cdr3_aa: CASSEEDRVFSYEQYF
clone_size: -; v_call: TRBV7-9; d_call: TRBD2; j_call: TRBJ2-5; cdr3_nt: TGTGCCAGCCGGGCGGGGGGGAAGGAGACCCAGTACTTC; cdr3_aa: CASRAGGKETQYF